This is a list of T cell receptor beta chains from one sample in a study of blood T cells in healthy people across ages. TCRdb re-derived calls from the 5' RACE reads in MiXCR, one entry per CDR3 protein. This sample carries 1.5 million to 2 million distinct CDR3 sequences, roughly 27% of them seen once, and the ten largest clones take 6.5% to 8.5%. Sequencing was performed on blood. All receptors come from a woman aged 25-40 years in good health. CDR3s include the opening cysteine and the closing phenylalanine or tryptophan. Fields, in order: CDR3 protein, J gene, V gene.

CDR3: CASSFTSRSEQFF; J: TRBJ2-1; V: TRBV27
CDR3: CASSEALVGEQFF; J: TRBJ2-1; V: TRBV2
CDR3: CASSPSGTRGETQYF; J: TRBJ2-5; V: TRBV9
CDR3: CTSSHSGVGYEQYF; J: TRBJ2-7; V: TRBV5-6
CDR3: CASSPTGGLAGGEQFF; J: TRBJ2-1; V: TRBV27
CDR3: CASRLQGLTYGYTF; J: TRBJ1-2; V: TRBV7-9
CDR3: CASTDRQSDTQYF; J: TRBJ2-3; V: TRBV7-2
CDR3: CASSLPPEIYEQYF; J: TRBJ2-7; V: TRBV7-2
CDR3: CASRLVSGTGNVGGNEQFF; J: TRBJ2-1; V: TRBV5-1
CDR3: CASSFRDREWEETQYF; J: TRBJ2-5; V: TRBV5-5
CDR3: CSARTGTQYF; J: TRBJ2-5; V: TRBV20-1
CDR3: CSAALNRGGLQETQYF; J: TRBJ2-5; V: TRBV20-1
CDR3: CASSFHGGLGTEAFF; J: TRBJ1-1; V: TRBV28
CDR3: CASSLAGTGIALHF; J: TRBJ1-6; V: TRBV28
CDR3: CASSRGVNQPQHF; J: TRBJ1-5; V: TRBV12-3/TRBV12-4
CDR3: CASSPRDDEQYF; J: TRBJ2-7; V: TRBV18
CDR3: CSAREGVRTEAFF; J: TRBJ1-1; V: TRBV20-1
CDR3: CASSFHSSYNEQFF; J: TRBJ2-1; V: TRBV11-2
CDR3: CASKTTGLGNTEAFF; J: TRBJ1-1; V: TRBV27
CDR3: CASSQRTTGGRDTQYF; J: TRBJ2-3; V: TRBV4-3
CDR3: CASSSSGVGTDTQYF; J: TRBJ2-3; V: TRBV7-2
CDR3: CASSWTGKGEQYF; J: TRBJ2-7; V: TRBV11-2
CDR3: CASSKERSRQSYNEKLFF; J: TRBJ1-4; V: TRBV21-1
CDR3: CAWSVGIEQYF; J: TRBJ2-7; V: TRBV30